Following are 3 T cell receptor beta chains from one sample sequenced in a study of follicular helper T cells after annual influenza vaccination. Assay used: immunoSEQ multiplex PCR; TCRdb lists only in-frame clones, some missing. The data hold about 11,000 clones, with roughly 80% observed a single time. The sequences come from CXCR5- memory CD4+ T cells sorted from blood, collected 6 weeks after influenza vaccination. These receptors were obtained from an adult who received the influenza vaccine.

For the CDR3, the DNA is TGTGCCTGGGAAACAGGGTATAATTCACCCCTCCACTTT. Residues: CAWETGYNSPLHF. The J gene is TRBJ1-6, the V gene TRBV30, with a tentative D call TRBD1 (6 bases). The length of the CDR3 is 13 residues. Germline values: CDR1 GTSNPN, CDR2 SVGIG (reference sequence). V was shortened by 5 bases and J by 4 bases, with 9 bases between the two germline ends.

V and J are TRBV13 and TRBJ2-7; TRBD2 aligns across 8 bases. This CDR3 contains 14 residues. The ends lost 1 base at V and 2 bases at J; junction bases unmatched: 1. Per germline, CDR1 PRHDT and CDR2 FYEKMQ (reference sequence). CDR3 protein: CASSLDGGAYEQYF. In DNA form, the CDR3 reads TGTGCCAGCAGCTTAGACGGGGGGGCCTACGAGCAGTACTTC.

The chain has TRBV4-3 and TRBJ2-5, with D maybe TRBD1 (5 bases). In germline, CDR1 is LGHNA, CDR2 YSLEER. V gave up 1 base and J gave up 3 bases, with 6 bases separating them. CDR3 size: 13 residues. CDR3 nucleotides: TGCGCCAGCAGCCAAGCCAGGGAAGAGACCCAGTACTTC. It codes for CASSQAREETQYF.